The clone carrying this T cell receptor (beta chain) was seen a handful of times. Deletions cut 6 bases from V and 9 bases from J, with 15 bases between. The CDR3 spans 13 residues. These data are taken from a study of T-cell memory formation after mild COVID-19. TCRdb re-derived calls from the 5' RACE reads in MiXCR, one entry per CDR3 protein. The profile shows hundreds of thousands of distinct CDR3 sequences, around 28% of them singletons. The sequence came from an adult woman who had mild COVID-19 (a few samples of this study predate the infection). Cell type and time point are not known. Specimen: PBMCs or a T cell subset sorted from them (not recorded which). This chain joins TRBV12-3 or TRBV12-4 and TRBJ2-1; TRBD2 might be the D (6 bases). CDR3 DNA sequence: TGTGCCAGCAGAACCGTGGGGGGAAGTGAGCAGTTCTTC. It specifies CASRTVGGSEQFF.